There are many counts of the clone carrying this T cell receptor (beta chain). Its specificity is not known. Amplified regions were TCR beta CDR3 sequences from RNA transcripts. RT-PCR in the first round (using the HTBI primer set) targeted the TCR CDR3. TCRdb passed the multiplex PCR reads through MiXCR, listing each CDR3 protein once. The sample includes about 720,000 distinct CDR3 sequences, roughly 15% of them seen just once. The CDR3 is made up of 14 amino acids. CDR1 GTSNPN and CDR2 SVGIG come from the germline V gene (reference sequence). Germline trimming cut 3 bases from V and 1 base from J; bases unmatched to any gene: 4. The sample originates from a study of T cells in Graves' hyperthyroidism and ophthalmopathy. Study-level findings and limits: Stable hyperthyroidism and ophthalmopathy were separated using 13 V-J signatures.

The chain links TRBV30 to TRBJ1-1; 8 positions match TRBD1. What was sequenced was blood. The sequence derives from a man aged 18 to 30 with Graves' hyperthyroidism. The CDR3 is CAWRLTGENTEAFF. The CDR3 nucleotides read TGTGCCTGGAGATTGACAGGGGAGAACACTGAAGCTTTCTTT.